These 8 T cell receptor beta chains originate from one sample sequenced in a study of blood T cell repertoires in COVID-19 (dated by TCRdb to between 2020 and 2021). Library preparation used the immunoSEQ multiplex PCR assay. TCRdb carries this immuneACCESS record with in-frame sequences only. Its versions omit some clonotypes, under half of them owing to an unresolved V gene in the studies checked, with the rest unexplained. This sample holds some 200,000 clones; more than 75% were observed only once. The top ten clones comprise 6% to 7.5% of the sample. The source material was PBMCs or T cells enriched from blood (not recorded which). The source is a woman between 35 and 50 years old with acute COVID-19.

The rearrangement uses TRBV11-3 and TRBJ2-1; a possible D gene is TRBD1 (6 bases). Between the trimmed V and J ends, which lost 5 bases and 10 bases, there was a span of 12 bases. Germline lookup yields CDR1 SGHNT and CDR2 YENEEA. The CDR3 is made up of 12 amino acids. The CDR3 nucleotides are TGTGCCAGCAGCCGCAGGGGCGGAGAGCAGTTCTTC. Protein: CASSRRGGEQFF.

CDR3 protein: CASSFNRLAGGSYEQYF. CDR3 bases: TGTGCCAGCAGTTTCAATAGGTTGGCAGGGGGCTCCTACGAGCAGTACTTC. This chain connects TRBV27 to TRBJ2-7; 7 bases align to TRBD1. The germline V gene has CDR1 MNHEY and CDR2 SMNVEV (reference sequence). The junction had 11 bases not matched to a gene; V was cut back by 3 bases and J by 0 bases. The CDR3 has 17 residues.

The chain employs TRBV5-4 and TRBJ2-1; 9 bases fit TRBD1. The germline V gene encodes CDR1 SGHNT and CDR2 YYREEE (reference sequence). The J segment lost 0 bases and the V segment lost 4 bases, leaving 2 bases of the junction unmatched. The CDR3 extends over 15 amino acids. The CDR3 DNA is TGTGCCAGCAGCCCGGACAGGGGCTCCTACAATGAGCAGTTCTTC. It encodes CASSPDRGSYNEQFF.

This clone was counted between two and nine times. The V and J genes are TRBV11-2 and TRBJ2-2; D is perhaps TRBD1 (5 bases). The V and J ends lost 9 bases and 1 base respectively, with 12 bases between them. In germline, CDR1 is SGHAT, CDR2 FQNNGV. The CDR3 spans 14 residues. CDR3 residues: CASEVQGNTGELFF. CDR3 DNA sequence: TGTGCCAGTGAAGTCCAGGGGAACACCGGGGAGCTGTTTTTT.

The chain has TRBV18 and TRBJ2-1, with D possibly being TRBD2 (6 bases). The CDR3 length is 14 residues. Germline CDR1 and CDR2: KGHSH and LQKENI. Between the trimmed V and J ends, which lost 6 bases and 0 bases, there was a span of 9 bases. This CDR3 reads CASSNSGSYNEQFF. The CDR3 nucleotides read TGTGCCAGCTCCAATAGCGGCTCCTACAATGAGCAGTTCTTC.

This clone showed up just once. CDR3 loop: CASSLNPTRTSTDTQYF. The DNA of the CDR3 is TGTGCCAGCAGCTTAAACCCGACTAGGACCAGCACAGATACGCAGTATTTT. The rearrangement links TRBV7-3 to TRBJ2-3; TRBD2 might be the D (6 bases). With 1 base removed from V and 0 bases from J, the gap between germline ends came to 14 bases. Germline V CDR1 and CDR2: SGHTA, FQGTGA. This CDR3 comprises 17 residues.

This chain links TRBV6-5 with TRBJ2-1; 8 nucleotides align to TRBD2. Germline V gene sequence: CDR1 MNHEY, CDR2 SVGAGI. Trimming took 4 bases from V and 7 from J; bases not matched to a gene: 6. This CDR3 has 14 residues. This CDR3 reads CASSSSGGGNEQFF. CDR3 sequence (DNA): TGTGCCAGCAGTTCGAGCGGGGGTGGTAATGAGCAGTTCTTC.

This clone came up a few times. The CDR3 DNA reads as TGCGCCAGCAGTGAGAGCGGCGGAGTTGGAGCTTTCTTT. As protein: CASSESGGVGAFF. The J gene is TRBJ1-1, the V gene TRBV10-1; D is unclear. This CDR3 contains 13 residues. Germline lookup yields CDR1 WNHNN and CDR2 SYGVQD (reference sequence). Trimming removed 2 bases from V and 10 bases from J, with 14 bases in between.